This paragraph reports one T cell receptor beta chain. This clonotype has just a few counts. Its target antigen remains unknown. Within one base of it there is no much larger clone, and no base qualities were kept. This entry is derived from a study of molecular identifiers for immune sequencing clone quantification (dated by TCRdb to 2016 to 2019). Broadly, across the study: For a replicate experiment, RNA from roughly 20,000 or 100,000 naive CD8 T cells was divided into five aliquots, and four of the five aliquots were sequenced. This methods study benchmarked molecular-identifier clustering-based TCR repertoire sequencing (MIDCIRS) and TCR RNA copy counting, using CD8 T cells to do so. What the work shows at the level of the full study, not this receptor alone: The naive libraries included spiked-in Jurkat TCR RNA (about ten copies' worth), and this Jurkat TCR RNA is not part of the donor repertoire. Without barcode sub-clustering, chimeric consensus sequences inflated TCR diversity; chimeras reached as high as 47%. In CMV-specific effector cells, over 99% of molecules were held by clones above 20 RNA copies, whereas under 1% of molecules were held by such clones in naive cells. The sizes of highly expanded clones could end up underestimated when identical TCR molecules share a barcode. Even against a background of one million naive CD8 T cells, spiked-in Jurkat TCR RNA amounting to a single cell's worth was reported to be detectable. Roughly 2.8 recovered TCR RNA copies per cell were obtained by modeling, versus around 9.8 by digital PCR, implying a capture efficiency of around 28%.

The library relied on PCR. The sample was run on an Illumina HiSeq 4000. Bulk TCR libraries were made following a previously described method, with the TCR primers given in Table S5. Total RNA was purified with the Qiagen AllPrep DNA/RNA kit. Before any analysis, reads coming from multiple sequencing runs of the same library were combined into one pool. The original methods were these. Reads were retained only if the reads had an exact TCR constant sequence, and the retained reads were trimmed to 150 nt and grouped according to their 12-nt molecular barcodes. Reads in each barcode group were sub-clustered using a 15% Levenshtein threshold, and a quality-weighted consensus sequence was built for each RNA molecule. Non-functional sequences were excluded, and lower-count sequences lying one edit away from another sequence were also excluded. Based on a fit of two negative binomial distributions, barcode sub-clusters having less than 20% of the maximum read count were discarded. TCRdb cleaned the public reads at Q25 with fastp, built clones with MiXCR and kept in-frame beta chains. Identical CDR3 proteins give one entry, which carries the most common genes and DNA. Here the V and J calls rest on TCRdb's processing, not on the authors' analysis. Within this sample are over 85,000 distinct CDR3 sequences, with 20% to 25% of them counted one time only. About 0.95% of the sample is in the top ten clones.

The CDR3 numbers 14 residues from cysteine through phenylalanine. Just CDR3 DNA is preserved here, 42 bases in frame from base 1. V is pared back by 0 bases and J by 0 bases, with 7 bases lying between the germline termini. The germline V gene encodes CDR1 SGHDT and CDR2 YYEEEE. Libraries of naive CD8 T cells were built from approximately 22,000 to 940,000 sorted cells, with 10%, 30% or 50% of the purified RNA used. Naive CD8 T cells, defined as CD8+CD4-CCR7+CD45RA+, were FACS-sorted into RLT Plus buffer on a BD FACSAria II. Detection sensitivity was tested by spiking Jurkat RNA equal to about 10 TCR copies' worth into samples containing 20,000-1,000,000 naive CD8 T cells. CD8 T cells were enriched using RosetteSep CD8+ T Cell Enrichment Cocktail and Ficoll-Paque, and the enriched cells then underwent ACK red cell lysis.

Sequenced material: naive CD8+ T cells from blood, with Jurkat cell RNA spiked in. The meaning of the sample's cell subset or site label: FACS-sorted CD8+CD4-CCR7+CD45RA+ naive T cells. This chain is built from TRBV5-6 and TRBJ2-7, with no reliable assignment of the D segment. The receptor was derived from a human donor in good health. Some libraries in this study had Jurkat cell RNA spiked in. The CDR3 corresponds to CASSLAYYSYEQYF. The nucleotide sequence reads as follows: TGTGCCAGCAGCTTGGCATACTACTCCTACGAGCAGTACTTC. The CDR3, completed at both ends by the reference TRBV5-6 and TRBJ2-7 genes, gives the full variable domain DAGVTQSPTHLIKTRGQQVTLRCSPKSGHDTVSWYQQALGQGPQFIFQYYEEEERQRGNFPDRFSGHQFPNYSSELNVNALLLGDSALYLCASSLAYYSYEQYFGPGTRLTVT.